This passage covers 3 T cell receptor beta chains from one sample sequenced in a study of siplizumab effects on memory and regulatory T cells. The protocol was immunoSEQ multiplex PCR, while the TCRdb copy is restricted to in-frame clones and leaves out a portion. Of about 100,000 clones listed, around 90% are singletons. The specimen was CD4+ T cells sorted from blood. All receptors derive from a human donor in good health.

The CDR3 nucleotides are TGTGCCAGCAGCCTCATTGCCGCCCGGTCCCAGTACTTC. Its translation: CASSLIAARSQYF. V and J are TRBV27 and TRBJ2-5; D remains ambiguous. The CDR3 consists of 13 residues. Germline CDR1 MNHEY, CDR2 SMNVEV (reference sequence). V gave up 6 bases and J gave up 9 bases, with 17 bases separating them.

The CDR3 DNA reads TGTGCCAGCAGCTTAGGGCTAGCGGGGGGGCCTCCCTACGAGCAGTACTTC. Translated, it gives CASSLGLAGGPPYEQYF. The rearrangement joins TRBV11-2 to TRBJ2-7; 12 nucleotides line up with TRBD2. Trimming took 1 base from V and 2 from J; bases not matched to a gene: 6. Germline CDR1 SGHAT, CDR2 FQNNGV. The CDR3 is 17 residues long.

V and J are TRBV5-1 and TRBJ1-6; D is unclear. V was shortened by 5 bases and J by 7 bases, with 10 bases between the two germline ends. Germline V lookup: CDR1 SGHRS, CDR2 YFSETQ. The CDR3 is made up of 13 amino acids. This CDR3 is CASSRDSNSPLHF. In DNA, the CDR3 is TGCGCCAGCAGTCGGGATTCCAATTCACCCCTCCACTTT.